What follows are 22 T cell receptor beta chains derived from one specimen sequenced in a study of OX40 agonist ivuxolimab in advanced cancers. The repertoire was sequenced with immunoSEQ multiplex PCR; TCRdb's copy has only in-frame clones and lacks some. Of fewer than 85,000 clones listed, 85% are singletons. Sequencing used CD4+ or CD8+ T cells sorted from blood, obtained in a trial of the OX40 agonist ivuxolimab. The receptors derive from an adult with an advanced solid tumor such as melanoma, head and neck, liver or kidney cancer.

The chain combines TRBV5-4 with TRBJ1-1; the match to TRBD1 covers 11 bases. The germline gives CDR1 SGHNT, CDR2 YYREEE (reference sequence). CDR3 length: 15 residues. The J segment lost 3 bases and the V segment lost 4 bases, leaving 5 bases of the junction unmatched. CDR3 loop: CASSRGTGGDTEAFF. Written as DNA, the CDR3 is TGTGCCAGCAGCCGGGGGACAGGGGGAGACACTGAAGCTTTCTTT. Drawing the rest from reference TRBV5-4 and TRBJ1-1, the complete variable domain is ETGVTQSPTHLIKTRGQQVTLRCSSQSGHNTVSWYQQALGQGPQFIFQYYREEENGRGNFPPRFSGLQFPNYSSELNVNALELDDSALYLCASSRGTGGDTEAFFGQGTRLTVV.

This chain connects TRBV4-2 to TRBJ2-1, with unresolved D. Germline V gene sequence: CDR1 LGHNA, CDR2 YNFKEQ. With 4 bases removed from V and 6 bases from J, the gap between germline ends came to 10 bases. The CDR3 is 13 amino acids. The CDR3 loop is CASSPMDSNEQFF. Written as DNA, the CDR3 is TGTGCCAGCAGCCCGATGGATTCCAATGAGCAGTTCTTC.

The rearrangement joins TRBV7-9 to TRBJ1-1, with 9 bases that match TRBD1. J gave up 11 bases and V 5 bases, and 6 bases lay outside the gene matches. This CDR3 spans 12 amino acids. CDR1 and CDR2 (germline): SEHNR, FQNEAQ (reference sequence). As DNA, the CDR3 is TGTGCCAGCAGCCTTGACAGGGGGAATGCTTTCTTT. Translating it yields CASSLDRGNAFF.

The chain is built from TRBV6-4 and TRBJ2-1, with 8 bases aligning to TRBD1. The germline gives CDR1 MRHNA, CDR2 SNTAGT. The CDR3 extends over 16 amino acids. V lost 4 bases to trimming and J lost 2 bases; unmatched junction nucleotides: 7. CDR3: CASSVAGTGPYNEQFF. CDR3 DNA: TGTGCCAGCAGTGTCGCCGGGACAGGCCCCTACAATGAGCAGTTCTTC.

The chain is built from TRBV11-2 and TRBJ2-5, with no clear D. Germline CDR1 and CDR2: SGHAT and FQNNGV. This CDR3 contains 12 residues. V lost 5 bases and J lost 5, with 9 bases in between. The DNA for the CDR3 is TGTGCCAGCAGCCCTGGCCGGGAGACCCAGTACTTC. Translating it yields CASSPGRETQYF.

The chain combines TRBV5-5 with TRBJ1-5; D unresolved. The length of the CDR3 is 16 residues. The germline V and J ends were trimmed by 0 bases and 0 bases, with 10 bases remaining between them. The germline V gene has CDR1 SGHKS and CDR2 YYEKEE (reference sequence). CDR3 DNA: TGTGCCAGCAGCTTGGAAGGGTGGGCTAGCAATCAGCCCCAGCATTTT. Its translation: CASSLEGWASNQPQHF.

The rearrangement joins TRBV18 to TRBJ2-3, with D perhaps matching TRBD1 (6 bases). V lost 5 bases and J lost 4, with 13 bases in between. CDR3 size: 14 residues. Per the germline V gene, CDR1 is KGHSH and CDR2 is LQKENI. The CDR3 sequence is CASSNRVEADTQYF. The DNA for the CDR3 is TGTGCCAGCTCAAACAGGGTCGAGGCAGATACGCAGTATTTT. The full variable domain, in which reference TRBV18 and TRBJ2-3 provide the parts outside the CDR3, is NAGVMQNPRHLVRRRGQEARLRCSPMKGHSHVYWYRQLPEEGLKFMVYLQKENIIDESGMPKERFSAEFPKEGPSILRIQQVVRGDSAAYFCASSNRVEADTQYFGPGTRLTVL.

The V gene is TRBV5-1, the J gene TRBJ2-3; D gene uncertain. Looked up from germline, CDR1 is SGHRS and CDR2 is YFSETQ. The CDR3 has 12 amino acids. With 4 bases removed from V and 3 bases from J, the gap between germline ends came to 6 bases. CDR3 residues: CASSPTTDTQYF. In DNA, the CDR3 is TGCGCCAGCAGCCCTACGACAGATACGCAGTATTTT.

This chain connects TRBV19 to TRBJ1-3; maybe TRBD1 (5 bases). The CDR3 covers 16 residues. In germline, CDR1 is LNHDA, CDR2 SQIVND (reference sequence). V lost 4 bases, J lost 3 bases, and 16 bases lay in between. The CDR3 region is CASSTRGRGRGNTIYF. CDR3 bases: TGTGCCAGTAGTACCCGAGGGAGGGGACGTGGAAACACCATATATTTT.

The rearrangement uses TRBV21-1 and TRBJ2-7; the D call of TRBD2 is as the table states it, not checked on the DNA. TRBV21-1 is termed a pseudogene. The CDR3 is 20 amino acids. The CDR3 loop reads CASSKSPRGPSPSGYYEQYF. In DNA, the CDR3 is TGTGCCAGCAGCAAGAGCCCAAGAGGCCCCAGCCCTAGCGGGTACTACGAGCAGTACTTC.

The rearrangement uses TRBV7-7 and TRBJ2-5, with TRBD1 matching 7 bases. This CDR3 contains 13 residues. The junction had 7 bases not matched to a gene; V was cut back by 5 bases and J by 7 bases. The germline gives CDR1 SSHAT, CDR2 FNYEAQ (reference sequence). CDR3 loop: CASSPTGMMTQYF. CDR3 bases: TGTGCCAGCAGCCCGACAGGGATGATGACCCAGTACTTC. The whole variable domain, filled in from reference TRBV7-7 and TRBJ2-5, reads GAGVSQSPRYKVTKRGQDVTLRCDPISSHATLYWYQQALGQGPEFLTYFNYEAQPDKSGLPSDRFSAERPEGSISTLTIQRTEQRDSAMYRCASSPTGMMTQYFGPGTRLLVL.

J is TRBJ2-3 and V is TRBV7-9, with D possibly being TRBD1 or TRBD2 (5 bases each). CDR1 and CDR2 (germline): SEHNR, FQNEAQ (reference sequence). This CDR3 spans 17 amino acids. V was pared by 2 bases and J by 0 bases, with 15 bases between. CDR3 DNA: TGTGCCAGCAGCTTACAGACGGGACGTTATAGCACAGATACGCAGTATTTT. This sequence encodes CASSLQTGRYSTDTQYF.

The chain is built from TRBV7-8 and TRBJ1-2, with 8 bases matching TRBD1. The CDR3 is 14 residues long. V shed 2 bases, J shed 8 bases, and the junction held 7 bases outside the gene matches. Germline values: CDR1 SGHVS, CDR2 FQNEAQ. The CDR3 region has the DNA TGTGCCAGCAGCTTATCCCGGGACAGGCGCGGCTACACCTTC. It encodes CASSLSRDRRGYTF.

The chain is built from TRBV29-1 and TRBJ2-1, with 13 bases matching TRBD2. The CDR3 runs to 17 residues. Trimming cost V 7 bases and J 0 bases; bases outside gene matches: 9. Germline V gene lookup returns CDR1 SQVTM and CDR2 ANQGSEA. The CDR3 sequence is CSGWGLAGFISYNEQFF. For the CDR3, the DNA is TGCAGCGGGTGGGGACTAGCGGGATTCATCTCCTACAATGAGCAGTTCTTC.

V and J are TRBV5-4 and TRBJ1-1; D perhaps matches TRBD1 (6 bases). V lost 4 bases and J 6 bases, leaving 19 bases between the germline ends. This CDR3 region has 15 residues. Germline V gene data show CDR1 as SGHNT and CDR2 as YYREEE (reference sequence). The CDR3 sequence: CASSLTNTGWPEAFF. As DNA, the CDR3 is TGTGCCAGCAGCCTAACAAATACAGGGTGGCCTGAAGCTTTCTTT. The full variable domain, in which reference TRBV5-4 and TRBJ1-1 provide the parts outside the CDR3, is ETGVTQSPTHLIKTRGQQVTLRCSSQSGHNTVSWYQQALGQGPQFIFQYYREEENGRGNFPPRFSGLQFPNYSSELNVNALELDDSALYLCASSLTNTGWPEAFFGQGTRLTVV.

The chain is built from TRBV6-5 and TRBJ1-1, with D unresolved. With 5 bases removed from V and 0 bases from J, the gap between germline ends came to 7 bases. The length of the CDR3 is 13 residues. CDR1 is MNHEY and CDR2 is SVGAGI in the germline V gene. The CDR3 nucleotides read TGTGCCAGCAGTCAGATATTGAACACTGAAGCTTTCTTT. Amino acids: CASSQILNTEAFF.

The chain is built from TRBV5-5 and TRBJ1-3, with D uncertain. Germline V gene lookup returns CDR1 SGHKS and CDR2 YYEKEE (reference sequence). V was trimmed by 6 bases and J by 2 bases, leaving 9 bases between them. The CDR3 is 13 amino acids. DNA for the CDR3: TGTGCCAGCACGTGGCGAACTGGAAACACCATATATTTT. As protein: CASTWRTGNTIYF.

The CDR3 region is CASSLFHQTQGNEQFF. CDR3 sequence (DNA): TGTGCCAGCAGCTTGTTTCACCAAACCCAGGGGAATGAGCAGTTCTTC. The chain combines TRBV7-2 with TRBJ2-1; TRBD1 might be the D (6 bases). The germline CDR1 and CDR2 sequences are SGHTA and FQGNSA. V lost 3 bases to trimming and J lost 7 bases, with 19 bases between them. The CDR3 sequence is 16 residues long.

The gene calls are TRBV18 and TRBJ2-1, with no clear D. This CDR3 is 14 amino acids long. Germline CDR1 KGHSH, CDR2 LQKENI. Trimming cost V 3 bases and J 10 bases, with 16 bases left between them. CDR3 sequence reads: CASSPAIPSVEQFF. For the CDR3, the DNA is TGTGCCAGCTCACCGGCAATTCCGTCAGTGGAGCAGTTCTTC. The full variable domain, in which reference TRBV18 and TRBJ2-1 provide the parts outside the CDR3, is NAGVMQNPRHLVRRRGQEARLRCSPMKGHSHVYWYRQLPEEGLKFMVYLQKENIIDESGMPKERFSAEFPKEGPSILRIQQVVRGDSAAYFCASSPAIPSVEQFFGPGTRLTVL.

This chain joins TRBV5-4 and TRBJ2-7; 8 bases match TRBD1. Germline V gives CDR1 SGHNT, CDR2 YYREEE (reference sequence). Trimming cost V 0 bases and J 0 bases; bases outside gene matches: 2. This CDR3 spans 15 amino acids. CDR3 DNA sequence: TGTGCCAGCAGCTTGGGGACAGGGCGCTCCTACGAGCAGTACTTC. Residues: CASSLGTGRSYEQYF.

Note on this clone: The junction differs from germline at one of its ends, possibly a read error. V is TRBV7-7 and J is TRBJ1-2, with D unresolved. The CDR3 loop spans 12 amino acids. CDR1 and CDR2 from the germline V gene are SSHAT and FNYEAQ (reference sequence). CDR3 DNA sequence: TGTGCTAGCAGCCGGCTGGAGGATGGCTACACCTTC. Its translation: CASSRLEDGYTF.

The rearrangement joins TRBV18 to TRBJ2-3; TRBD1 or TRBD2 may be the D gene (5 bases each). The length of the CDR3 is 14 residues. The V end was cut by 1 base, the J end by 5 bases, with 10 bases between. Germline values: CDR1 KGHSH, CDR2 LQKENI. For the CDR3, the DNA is TGTGCCAGCTCACCACTCGGGGCAGGAGATACGCAGTATTTT. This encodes CASSPLGAGDTQYF.